The clone carrying this T cell receptor beta chain was recorded a few times. Its cognate antigen is unknown. The junction and the germline gene differ at one end; a read error may be behind it. The CDR3 length is 14 residues. Germline CDR1 is ENHRY and CDR2 is SYGVKD. The data stem from a study of neurological immune-mediated disorders. At the level of the study: The study included approximately 34 multiple sclerosis patients, approximately 30 relapsing-remitting and 3 secondary progressive. Study results and caveats: Phylogenetic grouping assigned the repertoires of 18 of 34 multiple sclerosis patients to a single cluster of related CDR3 sequences. This cluster may be a repertoire-level signature.

The authors obtained over 180 million TCR-beta sequences from 15-18 subjects per sequencing run. TCRdb itself ran the 5' RACE reads through MiXCR, one entry per CDR3 protein. Among 45,000 to 55,000 distinct CDR3 sequences listed, 3% to 4% were seen once. The TCR was taken from a man aged 40-55 years with multiple sclerosis. The chain employs TRBV10-3 and TRBJ1-6, with 8 bases fitting TRBD1. Sequences were obtained from PBMCs. CDR3 loop: CAISEQGGYSPLNF. CDR3 nucleotide sequence: TGTGCCATCAGTGAACAGGGGGGATATTCACCCCTCAACTTT.